Listed here are 31 T cell receptor beta chains from one sample, sequenced in a study of blood T cell repertoires in COVID-19. Repertoires were generated with immunoSEQ multiplex PCR, while TCRdb's copy carries only in-frame clones and drops some. The table lists approximately 90,000 clones, about 89% of them singletons. The sample was peripheral blood. The receptors here all came from a human donor with acute or convalescent COVID-19. The donor label of this sample is uncertain.

V and J are TRBV6-5 and TRBJ1-5; no definite D call. The CDR3 sequence is 15 residues long. Deletions cut 3 bases from V and 3 bases from J, with 12 bases between. Germline CDR1 reads MNHEY; CDR2 reads SVGAGI. The CDR3 region is CASSYYRGHNQPQHF. CDR3 bases: TGTGCCAGCAGTTATTATCGGGGTCACAATCAGCCCCAGCATTTT.

This sequence joins TRBV19 and TRBJ1-2; 9 bases map to TRBD1. V was pared by 4 bases and J by 4 bases, with 4 bases of the junction left unmatched. The CDR3 sequence is 14 residues long. CDR1 is LNHDA and CDR2 is SQIVND in the germline V gene (reference sequence). This chain's CDR3 is CASSTTGGGYGYTF. The CDR3 DNA sequence: TGTGCCAGTAGTACTACAGGGGGCGGCTATGGCTACACCTTC.

The chain has TRBV5-5 and TRBJ1-3, with D perhaps matching TRBD1 (6 bases). The CDR3 totals 14 residues. Germline V CDR1 and CDR2: SGHKS, YYEKEE (reference sequence). Trimming stripped 5 bases from V and 2 bases from J, with 11 bases between. In DNA form, the CDR3 reads TGTGCCAGCAGGTTTACAGGGACTGGAAACACCATATATTTT. It translates to CASRFTGTGNTIYF. Filled out from reference TRBV5-5 and TRBJ1-3, the complete variable domain reads DAGVTQSPTHLIKTRGQQVTLRCSPISGHKSVSWYQQVLGQGPQFIFQYYEKEERGRGNFPDRFSARQFPNYSSELNVNALLLGDSALYLCASRFTGTGNTIYFGEGSWLTVV.

The genes are TRBV3-1 (or the pseudogene TRBV3-2) and TRBJ1-2; 10 bases line up with TRBD1. Germline CDR1 and CDR2: LGHDT and YNNKEL (reference sequence). V lost 2 bases to trimming and J lost 4 bases; unmatched junction nucleotides: 10. CDR3 length equals 17 residues. Here the CDR3 DNA reads TGTGCCAGCAGCCAACCCACGGGACAGGGGTCCGGCTATGGCTACACCTTC. This gives the protein CASSQPTGQGSGYGYTF.

The chain joins TRBV9 to TRBJ2-5, with D possibly being TRBD2 (6 bases). Trimming stripped 0 bases from V and 3 bases from J, with 6 bases between. The CDR3 length is 13 residues. The germline CDR1 and CDR2 sequences are SGDLS and YYNGEE. The CDR3 DNA follows: TGTGCCAGCAGCGTAGGGAGGGAAGAGACCCAGTACTTC. This codes for CASSVGREETQYF.

V and J are TRBV7-8 and TRBJ2-5; D possibly corresponds to TRBD1 (6 bases). This CDR3 has 15 residues. The germline gives CDR1 SGHVS, CDR2 FQNEAQ. Trimming removed 1 base from V and 1 base from J, with 10 bases in between. The CDR3 sequence: CASSLVRGVQETQYF. The CDR3 region has the DNA TGTGCCAGCAGCTTAGTCAGGGGTGTCCAAGAGACCCAGTACTTC. The full variable domain, rest sourced from reference TRBV7-8 and TRBJ2-5, is GAGVSQSPRYKVAKRGQDVALRCDPISGHVSLFWYQQALGQGPEFLTYFQNEAQLDKSGLPSDRFFAERPEGSVSTLKIQRTQQEDSAVYLCASSLVRGVQETQYFGPGTRLLVL.

The V call is TRBV19, the J call TRBJ2-7, with 8 nucleotides matching TRBD1. V was pared by 5 bases and J by 4 bases, with 7 bases of the junction left unmatched. Germline values: CDR1 LNHDA, CDR2 SQIVND (reference sequence). This CDR3 has 14 residues. In nucleotides, the CDR3 is TGTGCCAGTAGTGCCGGACAGGGCGGATACGAGCAGTACTTC. The encoded protein is CASSAGQGGYEQYF.

A word on this clone: At one boundary the junction diverges from the germline segment, which might be a read error. The sample holds other DNA sequences that translate to the same CDR3. The chain links TRBV27 to TRBJ2-1; 8 nucleotides match TRBD1. CDR1 MNHEY and CDR2 SMNVEV come from the germline V gene (reference sequence). The length of the CDR3 is 15 residues. DNA for the CDR3: TGTGCCAGTAGTTCCATACAGACAGGGGTCAATGAGCAGTTCTTC. It codes for CASSSIQTGVNEQFF.

V usage is TRBV9 and J usage is TRBJ2-3; TRBD1 matches at 10 bases. The CDR3 has 16 residues. Trimming at V came to 5 bases and at J to 1 base, leaving 7 bases not matched to a gene. Germline-derived CDR1 and CDR2 are SGDLS and YYNGEE. As DNA, the CDR3 is TGTGCCAGCAGTCCAGGGGACAGGGGTGGCACAGATACGCAGTATTTT. Its protein product is CASSPGDRGGTDTQYF.

The chain links TRBV7-2 to TRBJ1-6; D unclear. This CDR3 is 12 amino acids long. Germline assignment: CDR1 SGHTA and CDR2 FQGNSA. Trimming took off 2 bases at V and 7 bases at J, with 3 bases between the two ends. The CDR3 nucleotides are TGTGCCAGCAGCTTACAAAATTCACCCCTCCACTTT. Translated: CASSLQNSPLHF.

The chain couples TRBV7-2 to TRBJ2-1; 9 bases are a match to TRBD1. V gave up 5 bases and J gave up 4 bases; unmatched junction bases: 9. CDR3 length: 16 amino acids. Per the germline V gene, CDR1 is SGHTA and CDR2 is FQGNSA. The CDR3 DNA follows: TGTGCCAGCAGCATACACAGGGGGCGAGGGTACAATGAGCAGTTCTTC. Its translation: CASSIHRGRGYNEQFF.

The rearrangement joins TRBV2 to TRBJ1-2; D might be TRBD1 (5 bases). The germline V gene encodes CDR1 SNHLY and CDR2 FYNNEI. The CDR3 is made up of 13 amino acids. Deletions cut 3 bases from V and 2 bases from J, with 7 bases between. In nucleotides, the CDR3 is TGTGCCAGCAGTGAGCAGGGCAACTATGGCTACACCTTC. It codes for CASSEQGNYGYTF.

The chain carries TRBV12-3 or TRBV12-4 and TRBJ1-2, with D possibly being TRBD1 (6 bases). The CDR3 loop spans 12 amino acids. V was clipped by 6 bases and J by 3 bases, with 8 bases between them. DNA of the CDR3: TGTGCCAGCAGCGAGGGGGACTATGGCTACACCTTC. This sequence encodes CASSEGDYGYTF.

The chain joins TRBV3-1 (or the pseudogene TRBV3-2) to TRBJ2-7, with D unresolved. V gave up 4 bases and J gave up 1 base, with 5 bases separating them. Germline loops: CDR1 LGHDT, CDR2 YNNKEL (reference sequence). The CDR3 covers 12 residues. The CDR3 DNA follows: TGTGCCAGCAGCCTCTCGTCCTACGAGCAGTACTTC. Its translation: CASSLSSYEQYF.

The chain couples TRBV7-3 to TRBJ2-5, with D perhaps TRBD2 (6 bases). The CDR3 covers 13 residues. With 4 bases removed from V and 2 bases from J, the gap between germline ends came to 8 bases. Per the germline V gene, CDR1 is SGHTA and CDR2 is FQGTGA. The CDR3 protein is CASSSGVQETQYF. CDR3 DNA: TGTGCCAGCAGCTCGGGGGTTCAAGAGACCCAGTACTTC.

The J gene is TRBJ2-5, the V gene TRBV4-1; 9 bases fit TRBD1. The CDR3 spans 15 residues. From germline, CDR1 is MGHRA and CDR2 YSYEKL. With 3 bases clipped from V and 0 bases from J, the junction kept 2 bases outside the gene matches. The CDR3 DNA reads TGCGCCAGCAGCCACGGGGACAGGGACCAAGAGACCCAGTACTTC. Protein: CASSHGDRDQETQYF.

V and J are TRBV27 and TRBJ2-5, with D possibly being TRBD1 (7 bases). Germline CDR1 MNHEY, CDR2 SMNVEV (reference sequence). V lost 6 bases, J lost 5 bases, and 19 bases lay in between. The CDR3 extends over 15 amino acids. CDR3: CASRGQGGLGETQYF. DNA for the CDR3: TGTGCCAGCAGGGGGCAGGGGGGCCTCGGGGAGACCCAGTACTTC.

V usage is TRBV19 and J usage is TRBJ1-3; tentative D call: TRBD1 (6 bases). The germline CDR1 and CDR2 sequences are LNHDA and SQIVND (reference sequence). This CDR3 is 16 amino acids long. V lost 6 bases and J 0 bases, leaving 15 bases between the germline ends. For the CDR3, the DNA is TGTGCCAGTAGCCCGACAGGCCTCAGCTCTGGAAACACCATATATTTT. It specifies CASSPTGLSSGNTIYF.

The chain carries TRBV7-9 and TRBJ2-7; D remains ambiguous. CDR1 and CDR2 (germline): SEHNR, FQNEAQ (reference sequence). V lost 10 bases and J 5 bases, leaving 24 bases between the germline ends. This CDR3 has 15 amino acids. CDR3 in DNA: TGTGCCACAAATGGGCCCCGGCAAACGTTTAACGAGCAGTACTTC. Its protein product is CATNGPRQTFNEQYF. Full variable domain (outside the CDR3, taken from reference TRBV7-9 and TRBJ2-7): DTGVSQNPRHKITKRGQNVTFRCDPISEHNRLYWYRQTLGQGPEFLTYFQNEAQLEKSRLLSDRFSAERPKGSFSTLEIQRTEQGDSAMYLCATNGPRQTFNEQYFGPGTRLTVT.

This rearrangement joins TRBV5-1 to TRBJ2-1; 9 nucleotides line up with TRBD1. Germline CDR1 reads SGHRS; CDR2 reads YFSETQ. V shed 4 bases, J shed 9 bases, and the junction held 8 bases outside the gene matches. The CDR3 runs to 14 residues. In DNA form, the CDR3 reads TGCGCCAGCAGCAGGACTACGGGACAGGGTGAGCAGTTCTTC. Translating gives CASSRTTGQGEQFF.

The chain joins TRBV5-1 to TRBJ1-1, with D tentatively TRBD1 (5 bases). Germline values: CDR1 SGHRS, CDR2 YFSETQ. Trimming removed 4 bases from V and 1 base from J, with 11 bases in between. The CDR3 consists of 14 residues. CDR3 loop: CASSGGERNTEAFF. In DNA, the CDR3 is TGCGCCAGCAGCGGGGGGGAGAGGAACACTGAAGCTTTCTTT.

The rearrangement joins TRBV10-3 to TRBJ2-2; the match to TRBD1 covers 7 bases. The CDR3 totals 15 residues. The J segment lost 3 bases and the V segment lost 5 bases, leaving 6 bases of the junction unmatched. CDR1 is ENHRY and CDR2 is SYGVKD in the germline V gene. The CDR3 sequence is CAISTGTVYTGELFF. The CDR3 region has the DNA TGTGCCATCAGTACCGGGACAGTTTACACCGGGGAGCTGTTTTTT.

The rearrangement joins TRBV6-5 to TRBJ1-5; D possibly corresponds to TRBD1 (5 bases). This CDR3 region has 12 residues. The germline V and J ends were trimmed by 6 bases and 11 bases, with 14 bases remaining between them. Looked up from germline, CDR1 is MNHEY and CDR2 is SVGAGI. DNA for the CDR3: TGTGCCAGCAGGGGCGGGACCCTCACCCAGCATTTT. It encodes CASRGGTLTQHF.

The chain employs TRBV30 and TRBJ1-2; the D gene is possibly TRBD1 (5 bases). Trimming cost V 0 bases and J 4 bases, with 15 bases left between them. The CDR3 is 15 amino acids. CDR1 is GTSNPN and CDR2 is SVGIG in the germline V gene (reference sequence). The CDR3 DNA is TGTGCCTGGAGTGTGCGGCCAGGGAATCCCTATGGCTACACCTTC. Protein: CAWSVRPGNPYGYTF.

The chain recombines TRBV10-1 with TRBJ2-2, with 11 bases that match TRBD2. CDR1 is WNHNN and CDR2 is SYGVQD in the germline V gene (reference sequence). The CDR3 length is 14 residues. The V segment lost 8 bases and the J segment 3 bases; nucleotides outside the gene matches: 2. CDR3 loop: CASDSGGDTGELFF. In DNA, the CDR3 is TGCGCCAGCGATAGCGGGGGGGACACCGGGGAGCTGTTTTTT.

V is TRBV6-5 and J is TRBJ1-5; 7 nucleotides agree with TRBD1. CDR1 is MNHEY and CDR2 is SVGAGI in the germline V gene. V was pared by 5 bases and J by 9 bases, with 10 bases of the junction left unmatched. This CDR3 is built from 14 residues. The CDR3, as DNA: TGTGCCAGCAGTCTCGGACAGGCCCTAGGGCCCCAGCATTTT. It is translated as CASSLGQALGPQHF.

The rearrangement joins TRBV5-6 to TRBJ1-5; weak D call: TRBD1 (5 bases). CDR3 length equals 12 residues. Trimming took off 4 bases at V and 9 bases at J, with 11 bases between the two ends. Germline values: CDR1 SGHDT, CDR2 YYEEEE. This CDR3 is CASSKQVRPQHF. The CDR3 nucleotides read TGTGCCAGCAGCAAACAGGTCCGGCCCCAGCATTTT.

V and J are TRBV3-1 (or the pseudogene TRBV3-2) and TRBJ2-7, with 12 bases identical to TRBD1. V was pared by 3 bases and J by 6 bases, with 3 bases of the junction left unmatched. The CDR3 runs 14 residues. Germline lookup yields CDR1 LGHDT and CDR2 YNNKEL (reference sequence). CDR3 nucleotides: TGTGCCAGCAGCCATGGGACAGGGGGCAGCGAGCAGTACTTC. Amino acid sequence: CASSHGTGGSEQYF.

The chain joins TRBV19 to TRBJ2-2, with a weak D call TRBD1 (6 bases). Trimming pared 7 bases from V and 6 bases from J, leaving 15 bases between. The CDR3 is 14 amino acids. Germline V gene data show CDR1 as LNHDA and CDR2 as SQIVND (reference sequence). The CDR3 region is CASTRWDNAGELFF. In nucleotides, the CDR3 is TGTGCCAGTACCAGATGGGACAATGCCGGGGAGCTGTTTTTT.

The rearrangement joins TRBV2 to TRBJ1-3; D is uncertain. V gave up 5 bases and J gave up 3 bases, with 8 bases separating them. This CDR3 has 13 amino acids. CDR1 is SNHLY, CDR2 FYNNEI, per germline. Here the CDR3 reads CASSSSLGNTIYF. CDR3 nucleotide sequence: TGTGCCAGCAGTTCTTCACTTGGAAACACCATATATTTT.

V usage is TRBV7-9 and J usage is TRBJ1-2; possibly TRBD1 for D (5 bases). Germline assignment: CDR1 SEHNR and CDR2 FQNEAQ (reference sequence). Trimming took 5 bases from V and 3 from J, leaving 13 bases between them. The CDR3 extends over 14 amino acids. The CDR3 loop is CASSLYQGYYGYTF. The CDR3 DNA is TGTGCCAGCAGCCTATATCAGGGTTACTATGGCTACACCTTC.